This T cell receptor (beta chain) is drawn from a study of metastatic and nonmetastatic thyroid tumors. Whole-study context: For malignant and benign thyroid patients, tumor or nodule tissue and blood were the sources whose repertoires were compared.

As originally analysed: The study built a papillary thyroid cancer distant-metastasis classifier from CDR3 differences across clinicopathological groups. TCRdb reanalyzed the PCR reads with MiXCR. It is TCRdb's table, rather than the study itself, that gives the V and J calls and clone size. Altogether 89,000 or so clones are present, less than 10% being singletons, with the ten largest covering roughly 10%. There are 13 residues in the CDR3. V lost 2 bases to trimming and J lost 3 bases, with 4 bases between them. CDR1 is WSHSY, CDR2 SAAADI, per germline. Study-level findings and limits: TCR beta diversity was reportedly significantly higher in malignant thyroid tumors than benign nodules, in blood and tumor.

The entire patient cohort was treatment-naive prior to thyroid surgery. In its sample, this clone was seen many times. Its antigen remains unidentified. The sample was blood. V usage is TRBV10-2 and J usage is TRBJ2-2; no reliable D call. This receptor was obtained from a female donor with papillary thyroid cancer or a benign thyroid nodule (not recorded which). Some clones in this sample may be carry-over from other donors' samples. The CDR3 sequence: CASSEMDTGELFF. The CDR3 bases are TGCGCCAGCAGTGAGATGGACACCGGGGAGCTGTTTTTT.